What follows are 10 T cell receptor beta chains derived from one specimen sequenced in a study of control samples from healthy donors and cancer patients. Method: immunoSEQ multiplex PCR; TCRdb's copy keeps in-frame clones and lacks some. The table has around 93,000 clones, roughly 92% seen once. Material for sequencing was blood. The receptors come from a human donor in good health. The donor label of this sample is uncertain.

The V and J genes are TRBV18 and TRBJ1-4; D ambiguous. Trimming took 1 base from V and 4 from J, leaving 19 bases between them. Germline V gives CDR1 KGHSH, CDR2 LQKENI. The length of the CDR3 is 18 residues. The CDR3 is CASSPLPAENRFNEKLFF. In DNA form, the CDR3 reads TGTGCCAGCTCACCACTCCCCGCCGAGAACAGATTTAATGAAAAACTGTTTTTT.

The CDR3 sequence: CASLETGTNTIYF. CDR3 in DNA: TGCGCCAGCCTCGAAACAGGGACGAACACCATATATTTT. J is TRBJ1-3 and V is TRBV10-1; maybe TRBD1 (6 bases). The CDR3 sequence is 13 residues long. Germline V gene sequence: CDR1 WNHNN, CDR2 SYGVQD (reference sequence). Deletions cut 8 bases from V and 7 bases from J, with 15 bases between.

The V call is TRBV6-5, the J call TRBJ1-2; 8 bases align to TRBD1. Germline CDR1 is MNHEY and CDR2 is SVGAGI. CDR3 length: 15 amino acids. V was clipped by 2 bases and J by 4 bases; unmatched bases: 6. The chain's CDR3 is CASSYATGESYGYTF. The CDR3 DNA follows: TGTGCCAGCAGTTACGCGACAGGGGAAAGCTATGGCTACACCTTC.

The rearrangement links TRBV10-3 to TRBJ1-6; D is undetermined. The V gene lost 4 bases and the J gene lost 0 bases, with 7 bases spanning the gap. Germline V lookup: CDR1 ENHRY, CDR2 SYGVKD. This CDR3 is 15 amino acids long. The CDR3 sequence is CAISGDHSYNSPLHF. DNA for the CDR3: TGTGCCATCAGTGGGGATCACTCCTATAATTCACCCCTCCACTTT.

This chain links TRBV4-1 with TRBJ1-4; 8 bases are shared with TRBD1. V lost 0 bases to trimming and J lost 8 bases; unmatched junction nucleotides: 8. The CDR3 length is 16 residues. In germline, CDR1 is MGHRA, CDR2 YSYEKL. In DNA form, the CDR3 reads TGCGCCAGCAGCCAAGAAGGGGGGACAGGTCGAGAAAAACTGTTTTTT. Its translation: CASSQEGGTGREKLFF.

The chain combines TRBV19 with TRBJ2-3, with a weak D call TRBD1 (5 bases). V was trimmed by 0 bases and J by 9 bases, leaving 10 bases between them. The CDR3 has 13 residues. CDR1 and CDR2 from the germline V gene are LNHDA and SQIVND (reference sequence). Written as DNA, the CDR3 is TGTGCCAGTAGTATAGATGGCAGGGTCACGCAGTATTTT. This encodes CASSIDGRVTQYF.

The chain uses TRBV4-1 and TRBJ1-2; 12 bases line up with TRBD1. Trimming cost V 4 bases and J 1 base; bases outside gene matches: 13. From germline, CDR1 is MGHRA and CDR2 YSYEKL. There are 19 residues in the CDR3. Here the CDR3 reads CASSPLLRDRGRGNYGYTF. CDR3 bases: TGCGCCAGCAGCCCCTTACTCCGGGACAGGGGGCGCGGTAACTATGGCTACACCTTC.

The chain has TRBV6-5 and TRBJ1-6; 8 nucleotides agree with TRBD1. The CDR3 is 15 amino acids. Germline CDR1 and CDR2: MNHEY and SVGAGI. With 6 bases clipped from V and 5 bases from J, the junction kept 6 bases outside the gene matches. CDR3 nucleotides: TGTGCCAGCAGCCCCGGGACAGGAGATAATTCACCCCTCCACTTT. This encodes CASSPGTGDNSPLHF.

The V gene is TRBV7-2, the J gene TRBJ2-2; D uncertain. The germline V and J ends were trimmed by 1 base and 1 base, with 4 bases remaining between them. This CDR3 is 14 amino acids long. CDR1 and CDR2 from the germline V gene are SGHTA and FQGNSA. CDR3 nucleotide sequence: TGTGCCAGCAGCTTAGATTGGAACACCGGGGAGCTGTTTTTT. Protein sequence: CASSLDWNTGELFF.

The rearrangement joins TRBV5-6 to TRBJ2-7, with D maybe TRBD2 (5 bases). The CDR3 extends over 15 amino acids. Germline CDR1 SGHDT, CDR2 YYEEEE. The V end lost 5 bases, the J end lost 0 bases, and 15 bases lay between the germline ends. The CDR3 is CASRYLQGSSYEQYV. The CDR3 DNA reads as TGTGCCAGCAGATACCTACAAGGGAGCTCCTACGAGCAGTACGTC.